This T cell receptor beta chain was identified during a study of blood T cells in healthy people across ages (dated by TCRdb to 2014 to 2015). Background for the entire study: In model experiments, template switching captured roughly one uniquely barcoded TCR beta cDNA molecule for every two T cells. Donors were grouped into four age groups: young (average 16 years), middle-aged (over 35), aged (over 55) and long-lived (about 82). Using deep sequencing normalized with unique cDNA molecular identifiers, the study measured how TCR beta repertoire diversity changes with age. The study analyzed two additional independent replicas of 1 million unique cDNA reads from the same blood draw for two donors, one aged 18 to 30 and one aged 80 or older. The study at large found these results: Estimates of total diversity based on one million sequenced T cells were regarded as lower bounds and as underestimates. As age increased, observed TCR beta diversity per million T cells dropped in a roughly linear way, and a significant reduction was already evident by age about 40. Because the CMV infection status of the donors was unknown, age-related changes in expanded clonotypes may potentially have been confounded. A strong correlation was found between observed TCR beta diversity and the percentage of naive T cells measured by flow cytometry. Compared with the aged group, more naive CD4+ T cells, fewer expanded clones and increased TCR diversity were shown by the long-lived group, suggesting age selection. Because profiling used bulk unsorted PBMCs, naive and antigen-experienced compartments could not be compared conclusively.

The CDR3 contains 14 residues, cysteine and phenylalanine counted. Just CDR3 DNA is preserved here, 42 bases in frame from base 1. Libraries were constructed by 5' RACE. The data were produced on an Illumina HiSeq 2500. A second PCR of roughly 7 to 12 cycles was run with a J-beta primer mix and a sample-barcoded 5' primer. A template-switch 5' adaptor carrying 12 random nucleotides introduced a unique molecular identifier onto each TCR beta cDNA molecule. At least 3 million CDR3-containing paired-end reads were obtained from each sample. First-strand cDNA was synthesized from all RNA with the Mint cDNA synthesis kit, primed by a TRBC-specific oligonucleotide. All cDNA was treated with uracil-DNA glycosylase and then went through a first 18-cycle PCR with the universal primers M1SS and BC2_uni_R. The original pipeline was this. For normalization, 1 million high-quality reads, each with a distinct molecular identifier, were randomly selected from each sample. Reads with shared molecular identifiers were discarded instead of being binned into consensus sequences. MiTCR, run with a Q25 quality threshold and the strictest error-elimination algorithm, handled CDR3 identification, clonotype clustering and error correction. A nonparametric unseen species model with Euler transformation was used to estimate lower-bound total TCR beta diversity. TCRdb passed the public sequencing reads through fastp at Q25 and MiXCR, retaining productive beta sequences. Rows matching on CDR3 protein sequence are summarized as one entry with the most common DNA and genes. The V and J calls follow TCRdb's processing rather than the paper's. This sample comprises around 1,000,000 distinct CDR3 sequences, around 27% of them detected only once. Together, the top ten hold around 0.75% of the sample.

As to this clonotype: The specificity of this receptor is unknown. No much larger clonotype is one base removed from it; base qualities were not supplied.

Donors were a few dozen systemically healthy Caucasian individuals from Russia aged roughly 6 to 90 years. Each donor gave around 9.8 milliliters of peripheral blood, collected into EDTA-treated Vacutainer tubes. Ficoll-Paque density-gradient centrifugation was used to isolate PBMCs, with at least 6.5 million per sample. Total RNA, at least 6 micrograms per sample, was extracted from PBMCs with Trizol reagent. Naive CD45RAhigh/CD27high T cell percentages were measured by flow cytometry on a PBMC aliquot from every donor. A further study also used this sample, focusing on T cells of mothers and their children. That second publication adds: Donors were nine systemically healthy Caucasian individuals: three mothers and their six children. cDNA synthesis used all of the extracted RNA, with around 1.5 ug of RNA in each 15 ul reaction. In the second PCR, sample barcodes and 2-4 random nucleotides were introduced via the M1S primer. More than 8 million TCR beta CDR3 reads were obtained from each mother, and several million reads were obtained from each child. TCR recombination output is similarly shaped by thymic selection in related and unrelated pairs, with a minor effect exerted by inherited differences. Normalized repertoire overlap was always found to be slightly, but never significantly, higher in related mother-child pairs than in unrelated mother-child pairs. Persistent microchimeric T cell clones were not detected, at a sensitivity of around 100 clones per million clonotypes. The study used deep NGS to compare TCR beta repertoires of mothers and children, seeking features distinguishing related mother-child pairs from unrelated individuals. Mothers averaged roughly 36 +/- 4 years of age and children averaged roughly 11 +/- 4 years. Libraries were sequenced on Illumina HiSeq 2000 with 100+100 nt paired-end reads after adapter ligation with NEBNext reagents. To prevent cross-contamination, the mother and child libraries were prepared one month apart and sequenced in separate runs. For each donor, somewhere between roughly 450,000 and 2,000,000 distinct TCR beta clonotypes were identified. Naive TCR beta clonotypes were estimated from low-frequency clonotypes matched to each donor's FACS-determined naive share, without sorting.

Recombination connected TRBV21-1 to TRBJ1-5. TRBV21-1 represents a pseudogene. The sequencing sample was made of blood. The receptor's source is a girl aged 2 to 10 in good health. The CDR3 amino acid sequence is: CASSNGRSNQPQHF. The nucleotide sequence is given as TGTGCCAGCAGCAACGGACGGAGCAATCAGCCCCAGCATTTT.